These 10 T cell receptor beta chains share one sample of origin, sequenced in a study of glioma-infiltrating T cells after dendritic cell vaccination. Clones were sequenced by immunoSEQ multiplex PCR, and TCRdb holds only the in-frame ones, with some missing. This sample has approximately 82,000 clones, with over 85% found just once. Material: blood, obtained before dendritic cell vaccination. The receptors stem from a human donor with glioblastoma.

CDR3 residues: CASSLGQGPYEQYF. The CDR3 DNA reads as TGTGCCAGCAGCTTGGGGCAGGGCCCCTACGAGCAGTACTTC. The V and J genes are TRBV5-6 and TRBJ2-7, with D possibly matching TRBD1 (5 bases). Between the trimmed V and J ends, which lost 0 bases and 2 bases, there was a span of 9 bases. This CDR3 comprises 14 residues. CDR1 and CDR2 (germline): SGHDT, YYEEEE.

The chain is built from TRBV21-1 and TRBJ1-4; the D call of TRBD1 is as the table states it, not checked on the DNA. TRBV21-1 is shown as a pseudogene. The CDR3 extends over 14 amino acids. The CDR3 loop reads CARKDRRFNEKLFF. The CDR3, as DNA: TGTGCCAGAAAGGACAGGCGTTTTAATGAAAAACTGTTTTTT.

The J gene is TRBJ2-1, the V gene TRBV6-5; 11 bases are shared with TRBD1. This CDR3 contains 15 residues. The germline gives CDR1 MNHEY, CDR2 SVGAGI. J was trimmed by 8 bases and V by 6 bases; bases with no gene match: 9. In DNA, the CDR3 is TGTGCCAGCAGAACACGGACAGGGGGCAAGTATGAGCAGTTCTTC. It specifies CASRTRTGGKYEQFF.

This chain connects TRBV4-2 to TRBJ2-7; D remains ambiguous. This CDR3 region has 15 residues. Germline V lookup: CDR1 LGHNA, CDR2 YNFKEQ. V dropped 1 base and J dropped 6 bases, with 16 bases sitting between them. This CDR3 reads CASSQGKAGPGEQYF. The CDR3 DNA sequence: TGTGCCAGCAGCCAAGGAAAGGCCGGCCCGGGCGAGCAGTACTTC.

Only one count was recorded for this clone. The V and J genes are TRBV5-1 and TRBJ1-4; TRBD1 matches 7 bases. The CDR3 has 14 amino acids. Trimming took 4 bases from V and 8 from J; bases not matched to a gene: 8. Germline CDR1 is SGHRS and CDR2 is YFSETQ. The CDR3 DNA reads as TGCGCCAGCAGCCCGGACAGGCCGGACGAAAAACTGTTTTTT. Translated, it gives CASSPDRPDEKLFF.

This clone was observed a single time. This chain joins TRBV27 and TRBJ2-2; TRBD2 matches at 9 bases. Unmatched junction bases numbered 8, after V lost 6 bases and J lost 6 bases. The germline V gene encodes CDR1 MNHEY and CDR2 SMNVEV (reference sequence). This CDR3 spans 15 amino acids. The CDR3 sequence: CASRGLAGRSGELFF. CDR3 DNA: TGTGCCAGCAGGGGGCTAGCGGGACGGTCCGGGGAGCTGTTTTTT.

The rearrangement links TRBV27 to TRBJ2-1; 13 bases match TRBD2. The CDR3 has 15 residues. Per the germline V gene, CDR1 is MNHEY and CDR2 is SMNVEV (reference sequence). The V gene end was trimmed by 5 bases and the J gene end by 9 bases; junction bases not matched to a gene: 7. CDR3 coding DNA: TGTGCCAGCAGTCACCCGGGACTAGCGGGGACTGAGCAGTTCTTC. It is translated as CASSHPGLAGTEQFF.

The gene calls are TRBV6-5 and TRBJ1-1; D remains ambiguous. V was clipped by 2 bases and J by 1 base, with 8 bases between them. CDR3 length: 14 residues. In germline, CDR1 is MNHEY, CDR2 SVGAGI. CDR3 residues: CASSYGRANTEAFF. CDR3 nucleotides: TGTGCCAGCAGTTACGGGCGAGCGAACACTGAAGCTTTCTTT.

This clone was picked up a small number of times. This chain uses TRBV27 with TRBJ1-3; D gene unclear. Germline assignment: CDR1 MNHEY and CDR2 SMNVEV (reference sequence). Trimming removed 1 base from V and 4 bases from J, with 17 bases in between. CDR3 size: 17 residues. CDR3 protein: CASSLFPPEVGGNTIYF. The CDR3, as DNA: TGTGCCAGCAGTTTATTCCCCCCGGAAGTGGGCGGAAACACCATATATTTT.

The chain recombines TRBV7-8 with TRBJ1-5; D gene ambiguous. V lost 1 base, J lost 9 bases, and 10 bases lay in between. There are 13 residues in the CDR3. Germline values: CDR1 SGHVS, CDR2 FQNEAQ. Here the CDR3 reads CASSLVRFLPQHF. CDR3 nucleotide sequence: TGTGCCAGCAGCTTAGTCCGGTTTCTGCCCCAGCATTTT.